This TCR beta chain was profiled in a study of beta chain features in type 1 diabetes. Study-wide findings and caveats: Fewer junction insertions and more nucleotide deletions appeared in type 1 diabetes patients. Patients showed naive, central memory and Treg TCRB repertoires that appeared more similar than those of healthy donors.

Purity (above 95%) was reached by all sorted populations. Reverse transcribing all isolated RNA meant expressed TCRB transcripts were sequenced. Naive, central memory and regulatory T cell samples averaged about 3.4 million reads. The table came from immunoSEQ multiplex PCR; TCRdb's copy has only in-frame clones and leaves some out. Of roughly 450,000 clones listed, roughly 14% are singletons. Trimming cost V 0 bases and J 8 bases; bases outside gene matches: 7. Germline V gives CDR1 MGHRA, CDR2 YSYEKL. This CDR3 comprises 15 residues. This clone was seen a few times. Its target is not known. The receptor was derived from a man aged 25 to 45 in good health. The chain joins TRBV4-1 to TRBJ2-1; the match to TRBD2 covers 7 bases. The specimen was naive CD4+ T cells from blood. This CDR3 is CASSQEGLVTDEQFF. The CDR3 nucleotides read TGCGCCAGCAGCCAAGAAGGACTAGTTACCGATGAGCAGTTCTTC.